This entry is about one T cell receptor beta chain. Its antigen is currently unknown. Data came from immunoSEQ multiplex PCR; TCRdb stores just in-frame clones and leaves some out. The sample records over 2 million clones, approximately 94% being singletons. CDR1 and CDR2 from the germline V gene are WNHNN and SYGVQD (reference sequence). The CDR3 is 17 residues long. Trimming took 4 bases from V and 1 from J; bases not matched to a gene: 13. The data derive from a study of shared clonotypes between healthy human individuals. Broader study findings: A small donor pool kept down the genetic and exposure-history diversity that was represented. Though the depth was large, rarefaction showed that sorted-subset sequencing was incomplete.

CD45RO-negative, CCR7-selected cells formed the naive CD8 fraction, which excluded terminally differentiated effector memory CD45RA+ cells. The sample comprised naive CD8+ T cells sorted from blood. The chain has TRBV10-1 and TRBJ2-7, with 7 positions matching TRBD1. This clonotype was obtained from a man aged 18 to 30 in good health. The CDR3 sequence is CASSAGLEGASSYEQYF. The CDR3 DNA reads TGCGCCAGCAGTGCCGGGCTTGAGGGGGCCTCATCCTACGAGCAGTACTTC.